This T cell receptor beta chain was found in a study of memory CD4+ T cells and cytomegalovirus serostatus. Looking at the study overall: Healthy Belgian adult donors included nine or ten CMV-positive and fewer than 25 CMV-negative people.

The CDR3 totals 13 residues. Germline V gene lookup returns CDR1 SQVTM and CDR2 ANQGSEA. The germline V and J ends were trimmed by 5 bases and 6 bases, with 16 bases remaining between them. Only in-frame clones appear in the TCRdb table, and some are missing; sequencing was by immunoSEQ multiplex PCR. The sample contains some 64,000 clones, around four fifths of which appear only once. Notes on this clone: Its cognate antigen is unknown.

Whole-study results and caveats: Each of approximately 70 CMV-associated TCRbeta sequences occurred in one to five individuals. Suggested: most of the CMV-linked TCR signature lies in CD4+ memory cells.

Single viable CD3+CD4+CD8-CD45RO+ cells were sorted as the memory CD4+ T cells. CMV serostatus came from serum IgG against pp150, pp28, p38, p52. The sequenced sample consisted of memory CD4+ T cells from blood. The chain is built from TRBV29-1 and TRBJ1-2, with D possibly matching TRBD1 (5 bases). The receptor was isolated from an adult in good health and CMV-seronegative. Here the CDR3 DNA reads TGCAGCGTTTCGGTTGGGCAGGGCGATGGCTACACCTTC. This translates into CSVSVGQGDGYTF.